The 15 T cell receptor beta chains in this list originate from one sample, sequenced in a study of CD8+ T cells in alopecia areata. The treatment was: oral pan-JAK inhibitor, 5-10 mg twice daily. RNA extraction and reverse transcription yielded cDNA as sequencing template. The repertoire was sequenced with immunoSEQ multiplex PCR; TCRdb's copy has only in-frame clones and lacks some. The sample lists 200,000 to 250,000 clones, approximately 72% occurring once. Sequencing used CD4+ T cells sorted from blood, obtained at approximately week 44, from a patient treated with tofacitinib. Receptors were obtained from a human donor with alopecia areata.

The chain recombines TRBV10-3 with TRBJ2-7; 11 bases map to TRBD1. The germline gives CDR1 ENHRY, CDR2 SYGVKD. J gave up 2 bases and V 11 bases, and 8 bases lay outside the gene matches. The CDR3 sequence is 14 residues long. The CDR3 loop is CAASRDRGAYEQYF. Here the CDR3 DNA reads TGTGCCGCATCGCGGGACAGGGGGGCCTACGAGCAGTACTTC.

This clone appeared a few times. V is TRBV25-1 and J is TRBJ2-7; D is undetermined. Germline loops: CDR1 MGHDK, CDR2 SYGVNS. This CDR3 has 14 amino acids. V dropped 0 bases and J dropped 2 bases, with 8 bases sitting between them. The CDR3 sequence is CASSEYYGAYEQYF. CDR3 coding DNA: TGTGCCAGCAGTGAATATTACGGCGCCTACGAGCAGTACTTC.

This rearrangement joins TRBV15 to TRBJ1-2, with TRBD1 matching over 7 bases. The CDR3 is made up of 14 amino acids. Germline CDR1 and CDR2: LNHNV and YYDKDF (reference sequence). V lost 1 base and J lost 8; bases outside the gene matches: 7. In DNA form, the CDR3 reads TGTGCCACCAGCAGAGGAGACAGGGATAGCGGCTACACCTTC. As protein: CATSRGDRDSGYTF.

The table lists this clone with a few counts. The CDR3 DNA sequence: TGTGCCAGCAGCTTAGGAGTGAACACCGGGGAGCTGTTTTTT. Translated, it gives CASSLGVNTGELFF. This rearrangement joins TRBV7-2 to TRBJ2-2; D unclear. The CDR3 extends over 14 amino acids. Germline CDR1 reads SGHTA; CDR2 reads FQGNSA. V was pared by 1 base and J by 1 base, with 4 bases between.

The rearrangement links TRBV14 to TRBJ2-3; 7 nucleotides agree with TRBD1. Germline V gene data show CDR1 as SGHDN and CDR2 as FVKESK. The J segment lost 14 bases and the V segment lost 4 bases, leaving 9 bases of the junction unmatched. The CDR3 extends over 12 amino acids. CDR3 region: CASSPDRLAPYF. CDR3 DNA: TGTGCCAGCAGCCCGGACAGGTTGGCCCCGTATTTT.

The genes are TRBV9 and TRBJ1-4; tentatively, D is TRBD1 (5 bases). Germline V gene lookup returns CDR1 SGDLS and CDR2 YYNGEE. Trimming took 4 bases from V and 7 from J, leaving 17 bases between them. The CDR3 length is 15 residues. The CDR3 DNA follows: TGTGCCAGCAGCCCCCGTCCGACGGGGGGTGAAAAACTGTTTTTT. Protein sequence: CASSPRPTGGEKLFF. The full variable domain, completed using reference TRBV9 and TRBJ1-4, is DSGVTQTPKHLITATGQRVTLRCSPRSGDLSVYWYQQSLDQGLQFLIQYYNGEERAKGNILERFSAQQFPDLHSELNLSSLELGDSALYFCASSPRPTGGEKLFFGSGTQLSVL.

The CDR3 nucleotides read TGCGCCAGCAGCTTGGATGCAGGGACTAGTCCCTACGAGCAGTACTTC. This translates into CASSLDAGTSPYEQYF. The rearrangement joins TRBV5-1 to TRBJ2-7; 8 bases match TRBD2. The V gene end was trimmed by 0 bases and the J gene end by 2 bases; junction bases not matched to a gene: 7. CDR3 size: 16 residues. In germline, CDR1 is SGHRS, CDR2 YFSETQ.

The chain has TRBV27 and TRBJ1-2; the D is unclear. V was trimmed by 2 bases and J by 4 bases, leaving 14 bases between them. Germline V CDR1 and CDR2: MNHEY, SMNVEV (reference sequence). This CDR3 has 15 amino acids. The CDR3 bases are TGTGCCAGCAGTTTAGGAGTGTCGTTAGTCTATGGCTACACCTTC. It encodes CASSLGVSLVYGYTF.

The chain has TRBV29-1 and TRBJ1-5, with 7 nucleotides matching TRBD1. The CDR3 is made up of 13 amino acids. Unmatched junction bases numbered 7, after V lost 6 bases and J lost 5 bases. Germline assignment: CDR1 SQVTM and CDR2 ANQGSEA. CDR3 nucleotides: TGCAGCGTCCAGGACAGGCCCGATCAGCCCCAGCATTTT. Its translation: CSVQDRPDQPQHF.

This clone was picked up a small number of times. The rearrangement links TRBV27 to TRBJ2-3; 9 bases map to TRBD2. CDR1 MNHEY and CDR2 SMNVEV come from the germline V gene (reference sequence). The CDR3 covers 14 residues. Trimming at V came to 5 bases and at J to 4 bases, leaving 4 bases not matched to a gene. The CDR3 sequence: CASSIRTSADTQYF. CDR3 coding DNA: TGTGCCAGCAGTATTCGGACTAGCGCAGATACGCAGTATTTT.

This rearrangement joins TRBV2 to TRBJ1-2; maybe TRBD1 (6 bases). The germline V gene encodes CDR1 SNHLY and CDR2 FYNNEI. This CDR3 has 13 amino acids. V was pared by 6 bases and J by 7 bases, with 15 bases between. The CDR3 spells CASSRRGAGGYTF. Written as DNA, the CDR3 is TGTGCCAGCAGCCGAAGGGGGGCGGGTGGCTACACCTTC.

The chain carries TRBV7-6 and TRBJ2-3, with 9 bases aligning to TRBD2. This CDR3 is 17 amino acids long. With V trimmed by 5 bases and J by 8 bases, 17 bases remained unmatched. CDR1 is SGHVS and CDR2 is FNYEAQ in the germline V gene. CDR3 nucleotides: TGTGCCAGCAGCCCCACCGTTCAGCGGGGGGCTGTGGGTACGCAGTATTTT. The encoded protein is CASSPTVQRGAVGTQYF. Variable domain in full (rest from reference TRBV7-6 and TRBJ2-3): GAGVSQSPRYKVTKRGQDVALRCDPISGHVSLYWYRQALGQGPEFLTYFNYEAQQDKSGLPNDRFSAERPEGSISTLTIQRTEQRDSAMYRCASSPTVQRGAVGTQYFGPGTRLTVL.

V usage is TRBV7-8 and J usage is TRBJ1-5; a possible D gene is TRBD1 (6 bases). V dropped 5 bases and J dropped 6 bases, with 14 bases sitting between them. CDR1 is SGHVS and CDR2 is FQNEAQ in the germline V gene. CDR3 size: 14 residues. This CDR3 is CASSILGASQPQHF. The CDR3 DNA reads TGTGCCAGCAGCATACTGGGGGCGAGTCAGCCCCAGCATTTT. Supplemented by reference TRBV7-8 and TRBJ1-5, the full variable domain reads GAGVSQSPRYKVAKRGQDVALRCDPISGHVSLFWYQQALGQGPEFLTYFQNEAQLDKSGLPSDRFFAERPEGSVSTLKIQRTQQEDSAVYLCASSILGASQPQHFGDGTRLSIL.

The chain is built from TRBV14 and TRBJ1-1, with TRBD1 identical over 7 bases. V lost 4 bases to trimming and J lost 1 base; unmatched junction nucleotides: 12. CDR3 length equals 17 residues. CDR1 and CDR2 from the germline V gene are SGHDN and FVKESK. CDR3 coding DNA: TGTGCCAGCAGCCGGGGCTTGGGGACAGTGAGGAACACTGAAGCTTTCTTT. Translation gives CASSRGLGTVRNTEAFF.

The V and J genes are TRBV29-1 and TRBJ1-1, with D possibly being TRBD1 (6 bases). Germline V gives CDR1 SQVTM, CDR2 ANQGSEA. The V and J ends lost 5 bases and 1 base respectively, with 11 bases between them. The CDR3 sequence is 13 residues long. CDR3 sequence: CSVTTGTNTEAFF. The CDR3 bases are TGCAGCGTTACCACAGGGACGAACACTGAAGCTTTCTTT.